A selection of T cell receptor beta chains follows, all from one sample in a study of shared T cell receptors in the human thymus. The data were produced by immunoSEQ multiplex PCR, yet TCRdb's version contains in-frame clones alone and is incomplete. The sample records around 68,000 clones, about 95% being singletons. Sequencing was carried out using thymocytes. These receptors were obtained from a human donor. Both conserved end residues are part of each CDR3. A D gene is named only where the DNA matches it firmly. Size values are once, few and many counts, or a class for expanded clones, and some rows have none.

V: TRBV10-3; J: TRBJ2-3; size: -; D: TRBD2; CDR3: CAIKPGRADTQYF; DNA: TGTGCCATTAAACCGGGGAGGGCAGATACGCAGTATTTT
V: TRBV11-2; J: TRBJ1-1; size: -; D: -; CDR3: CASIRVRGTEAFF; DNA: TGTGCCAGCATTCGCGTCCGGGGAACTGAAGCTTTCTTT
V: TRBV6-5; J: TRBJ1-5; size: -; D: -; CDR3: CASSYSSMLYQPQHF; DNA: TGTGCCAGCAGTTACTCGAGTATGCTGTATCAGCCCCAGCATTTT
V: TRBV7-6; J: TRBJ2-7; size: -; D: -; CDR3: CASRYHSNEQYF; DNA: TGTGCCAGCAGGTACCATTCGAACGAGCAGTACTTC
V: TRBV5-1; J: TRBJ2-5; size: -; D: TRBD1; CDR3: CASSRHRDRGSETQYF; DNA: TGCGCCAGCAGCCGACACCGGGACAGGGGTTCAGAGACCCAGTACTTC
V: TRBV4-3; J: TRBJ2-1; size: -; D: -; CDR3: CASSQDGYYNEQFF; DNA: TGCGCCAGCAGCCAAGACGGATATTACAATGAGCAGTTCTTC
V: TRBV7-6; J: TRBJ2-1; size: -; D: TRBD2; CDR3: CASSLNSFRTSGGPQQFF; DNA: TGTGCCAGCAGCTTAAATTCATTTCGGACTAGCGGGGGGCCCCAGCAGTTCTTC
V: TRBV27; J: TRBJ1-1; size: -; D: TRBD1; CDR3: CASSLTPGQFFRNTEAFF; DNA: TGTGCCAGCAGTTTAACACCGGGACAGTTCTTCAGGAACACTGAAGCTTTCTTT
V: TRBV7-2; J: TRBJ2-4; size: -; D: TRBD2; CDR3: CASSQTSGGPLAKNIQYF; DNA: TGTGCCAGCAGCCAGACTAGCGGGGGGCCGCTTGCCAAAAACATTCAGTACTTC
V: TRBV10-3; J: TRBJ2-5; size: -; D: TRBD1; CDR3: CAISSHGDRGEETQYF; DNA: TGTGCCATCAGTTCACATGGGGACAGGGGTGAAGAGACCCAGTACTTC
V: TRBV18; J: TRBJ1-2; size: -; D: -; CDR3: CASSPLDGPDTF; DNA: TGTGCCAGCTCACCCCTTGACGGACCAGACACCTTC
V: TRBV10-3; J: TRBJ1-3; size: -; D: -; CDR3: CAISEGGNTIYF; DNA: TGTGCCATCAGTGAGGGGGGAAACACCATATATTTT
V: TRBV4-1; J: TRBJ1-2; size: -; D: -; CDR3: CASSQAGQLYGYTF; DNA: TGCGCCAGCAGCCAAGCCGGACAGCTTTATGGCTACACCTTC
V: TRBV27; J: TRBJ1-4; size: -; D: -; CDR3: CASSSEGGNEKLFF; DNA: TGTGCCAGCAGTTCAGAGGGCGGTAATGAAAAACTGTTTTTT
V: TRBV5-4; J: TRBJ2-1; size: -; D: TRBD2; CDR3: CASRLVAGGRNEQFF; DNA: TGTGCCAGCAGACTCGTAGCGGGGGGGCGTAATGAGCAGTTCTTC
V: TRBV7-8; J: TRBJ1-5; size: -; D: -; CDR3: CASSLLHGPKLSNQPQHF; DNA: TGTGCCAGCAGCTTACTTCACGGGCCAAAACTTAGCAATCAGCCCCAGCATTTT
V: TRBV7-9; J: TRBJ2-1; size: -; D: TRBD2; CDR3: CASWDFGAGGRNEQFF; DNA: TGTGCCAGCTGGGATTTCGGAGCGGGGGGGCGGAATGAGCAGTTCTTC
V: TRBV19; J: TRBJ2-5; size: -; D: TRBD2; CDR3: CASRQGTSGGAWQETQYF; DNA: TGTGCCAGTAGACAAGGGACTAGCGGGGGGGCTTGGCAAGAGACCCAGTACTTC
V: TRBV7-9; J: TRBJ2-5; size: -; D: -; CDR3: CASSDPRAQGEETQYF; DNA: TGTGCCAGCAGCGACCCCAGGGCCCAAGGGGAAGAGACCCAGTACTTC
V: TRBV4-2; J: TRBJ2-1; size: -; D: -; CDR3: CASSQGTILDEQFF; DNA: TGTGCCAGCAGCCAAGGTACTATTTTGGATGAGCAGTTCTTC
V: TRBV6-6; J: TRBJ2-5; size: -; D: TRBD1; CDR3: CASRDRVQETQYF; DNA: TGTGCCAGCAGGGACAGGGTCCAAGAGACCCAGTACTTC
V: TRBV2; J: TRBJ1-2; size: -; D: TRBD1; CDR3: CASSESPGQTIYGYTF; DNA: TGTGCCAGCAGTGAAAGCCCGGGACAGACCATCTATGGCTACACCTTC
V: TRBV15; J: TRBJ2-1; size: -; D: -; CDR3: CATSGGPQFEQFF; DNA: TGTGCCACCAGCGGGGGGCCCCAGTTTGAGCAGTTCTTC
V: TRBV15; J: TRBJ2-1; size: -; D: TRBD1; CDR3: CATGTTGEHNEQFF; DNA: TGTGCCACCGGAACGACAGGGGAACACAATGAGCAGTTCTTC
V: TRBV27; J: TRBJ2-3; size: -; D: -; CDR3: CASSFRGASSQDTQYF; DNA: TGTGCCAGCAGTTTCCGGGGGGCCTCCTCCCAAGATACGCAGTATTTT
V: TRBV7-2; J: TRBJ2-7; size: -; D: -; CDR3: CASSSVRYEQYF; DNA: TGTGCCAGCAGCTCGGTGAGATACGAGCAGTACTTC
V: TRBV18; J: TRBJ1-6; size: -; D: TRBD1; CDR3: CASSPRSSGTGNRSSYNSPLHF; DNA: TGTGCCAGCTCACCACGAAGCTCCGGGACAGGGAATCGGAGCTCCTATAATTCACCCCTCCACTTT
V: TRBV2; J: TRBJ2-2; size: once; D: TRBD2; CDR3: CASSFLAGGTNTGELFF; DNA: TGTGCCAGCAGTTTCCTAGCGGGGGGGACCAACACCGGGGAGCTGTTTTTT
V: TRBV5-1; J: TRBJ1-2; size: -; D: TRBD1; CDR3: CASSPWTGVDGYTF; DNA: TGCGCCAGCAGCCCGTGGACAGGGGTGGATGGCTACACCTTC
V: TRBV10-3; J: TRBJ1-5; size: -; D: TRBD1; CDR3: CAIRGTGPNQPQHF; DNA: TGTGCCATCAGAGGGACAGGGCCCAATCAGCCCCAGCATTTT
V: TRBV7-2; J: TRBJ1-2; size: -; D: TRBD1; CDR3: CASSATSQGGYGYTF; DNA: TGTGCCAGCAGCGCAACCTCCCAGGGGGGATATGGCTACACCTTC
V: TRBV29-1; J: TRBJ2-1; size: -; D: -; CDR3: CSVETRPAPSYNEQFF; DNA: TGCAGCGTTGAAACTAGGCCCGCTCCCTCCTACAATGAGCAGTTCTTC
V: TRBV4-1; J: TRBJ2-7; size: -; D: -; CDR3: CASSTRMAAHEQYF; DNA: TGCGCCAGCAGCACCCGGATGGCGGCCCACGAGCAGTACTTC
V: TRBV7-2; J: TRBJ1-1; size: -; D: TRBD1; CDR3: CASSSHRGHQYHTEAFF; DNA: TGTGCCAGCAGCTCCCACAGGGGGCATCAGTATCACACTGAAGCTTTCTTT
V: TRBV7-2; J: TRBJ2-5; size: -; D: -; CDR3: CASSLVRSSYGETQYF; DNA: TGTGCCAGCAGCTTAGTAAGGTCAAGTTATGGAGAGACCCAGTACTTC
V: TRBV16; J: TRBJ1-2; size: -; D: TRBD1; CDR3: CASSQGSGRGLSYTF; DNA: TGTGCCAGCAGCCAAGGGTCGGGCAGGGGGTTGAGCTACACCTTC
V: TRBV5-4; J: TRBJ2-1; size: -; D: TRBD2; CDR3: CASSLWGLNQTSGGNNEQFF; DNA: TGTGCCAGCAGCTTGTGGGGGTTGAACCAGACTAGCGGGGGAAACAATGAGCAGTTCTTC
V: TRBV19; J: TRBJ1-1; size: -; D: -; CDR3: CASSLLGDPGLNTEAFF; DNA: TGTGCCAGTAGTCTACTTGGGGACCCTGGGTTGAACACTGAAGCTTTCTTT
V: TRBV4-3; J: TRBJ2-7; size: -; D: -; CDR3: CASSQAGGEQYF; DNA: TGCGCCAGCAGCCAAGCGGGCGGCGAGCAGTACTTC
V: TRBV15; J: TRBJ2-1; size: once; D: -; CDR3: CATSRWRASLYNEQFF; DNA: TGTGCCACCAGCCGATGGAGGGCTAGCCTCTACAATGAGCAGTTCTTC
V: TRBV19; J: TRBJ2-5; size: -; D: TRBD2; CDR3: CASSMRRGFVETQYF; DNA: TGTGCCAGTAGTATGAGGCGGGGGTTCGTCGAGACCCAGTACTTC
V: TRBV9; J: TRBJ1-2; size: -; D: -; CDR3: CASSVVPVGDGYTF; DNA: TGTGCCAGCAGCGTAGTGCCGGTCGGGGATGGCTACACCTTC
V: TRBV19; J: TRBJ1-2; size: -; D: -; CDR3: CASSIQDLTLYGYTF; DNA: TGTGCCAGTAGTATCCAGGACCTGACACTCTATGGCTACACCTTC
V: TRBV7-3; J: TRBJ1-6; size: -; D: -; CDR3: CASSSPRDIGVRAYNSPLHF; DNA: TGTGCCAGCAGCTCCCCCCGGGACATTGGAGTACGGGCCTATAATTCACCCCTCCACTTT
V: TRBV6-5; J: TRBJ1-1; size: -; D: -; CDR3: CASRPGELNTEAFF; DNA: TGTGCCAGCCGTCCTGGGGAGCTGAACACTGAAGCTTTCTTT
V: TRBV5-1; J: TRBJ2-6; size: -; D: -; CDR3: CASSLLSRGTSGANVLTF; DNA: TGCGCCAGCAGCTTGTTGTCCAGGGGCACCTCTGGGGCCAACGTCCTGACTTTC
V: TRBV7-6; J: TRBJ1-1; size: -; D: -; CDR3: CASSLLGVQGMNTEAFF; DNA: TGTGCCAGCAGCCTACTAGGGGTCCAGGGGATGAACACTGAAGCTTTCTTT
V: TRBV9; J: TRBJ1-2; size: -; D: TRBD1; CDR3: CASSKISGGSYGYTF; DNA: TGTGCCAGCAGCAAAATATCAGGGGGGAGCTATGGCTACACCTTC
V: TRBV4-2; J: TRBJ1-5; size: -; D: -; CDR3: CASSQTGRKHSNQPQHF; DNA: TGTGCCAGCAGCCAGACGGGGCGGAAACATAGCAATCAGCCCCAGCATTTT
V: TRBV23-1; J: TRBJ1-2; size: -; D: TRBD1; CDR3: CASSRRDRRGHGYTF; DNA: TGCGCCAGCAGTCGAAGGGACAGACGGGGGCATGGCTACACCTTC
V: TRBV7-2; J: TRBJ1-5; size: once; D: TRBD1; CDR3: CASSRNSFWDRSNQPQHF; DNA: TGTGCCAGCAGCCGCAATAGTTTCTGGGACAGGTCTAATCAGCCCCAGCATTTT
V: TRBV4-1; J: TRBJ2-3; size: -; D: TRBD2; CDR3: CASSQDSGLAGGPWFTDTQYF; DNA: TGCGCCAGCAGCCAAGATTCCGGACTAGCGGGGGGGCCATGGTTCACAGATACGCAGTATTTT
V: TRBV4-1; J: TRBJ1-6; size: -; D: TRBD1; CDR3: CASSQGTGSSYNSPLHF; DNA: TGCGCCAGCAGCCAAGGGACAGGCAGCTCCTATAATTCACCCCTCCACTTT
V: TRBV6-1; J: TRBJ2-7; size: -; D: -; CDR3: CASSVSVGYEQYF; DNA: TGTGCCAGCAGTGTATCGGTCGGCTACGAGCAGTACTTC
V: TRBV11-1; J: TRBJ2-7; size: once; D: TRBD2; CDR3: CASSHPASGGNNYEQYF; DNA: TGTGCCAGCAGCCACCCCGCTAGCGGGGGGAACAACTACGAGCAGTACTTC
V: TRBV15; J: TRBJ1-4; size: -; D: -; CDR3: CATSSLRQDVPTPHLIEKLFF; DNA: TGTGCCACCAGCAGCTTGCGGCAAGATGTTCCAACTCCACACCTAATTGAAAAACTGTTTTTT
V: TRBV5-1; J: TRBJ1-1; size: once; D: TRBD1; CDR3: CASRPHQGEGTEAFF; DNA: TGCGCCAGCAGACCTCATCAGGGGGAGGGCACTGAAGCTTTCTTT